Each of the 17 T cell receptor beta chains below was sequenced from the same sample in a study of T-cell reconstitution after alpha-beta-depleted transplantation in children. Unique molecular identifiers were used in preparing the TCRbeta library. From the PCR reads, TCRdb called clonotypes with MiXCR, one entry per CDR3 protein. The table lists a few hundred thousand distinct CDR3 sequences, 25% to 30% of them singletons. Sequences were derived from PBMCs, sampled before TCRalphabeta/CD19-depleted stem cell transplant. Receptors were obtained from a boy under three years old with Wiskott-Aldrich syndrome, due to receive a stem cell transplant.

CDR3 region: CASSLAAGNLYEQYF. The CDR3 DNA sequence: TGTGCCAGCAGCTTAGCGGCGGGAAACTTATACGAGCAGTACTTC. The rearrangement uses TRBV7-8 and TRBJ2-7; TRBD2 is a possible D gene (6 bases). Germline CDR1 is SGHVS and CDR2 is FQNEAQ. The CDR3 spans 15 residues. Trimming removed 0 bases at V and 4 bases at J, with 13 bases between.

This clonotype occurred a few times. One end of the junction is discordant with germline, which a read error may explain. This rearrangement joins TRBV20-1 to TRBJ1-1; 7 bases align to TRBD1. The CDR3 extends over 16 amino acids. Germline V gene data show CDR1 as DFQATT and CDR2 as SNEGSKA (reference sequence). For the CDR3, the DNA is TGCAGTGCTAGAGATATTCAGGGGGAAGACAGCCAGGAGCTTTCTTTT. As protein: CSARDIQGEDSQELSF.

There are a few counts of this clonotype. The CDR3 reads CSVVGTSGNTIYF. The DNA of the CDR3 is TGCAGCGTTGTCGGTACCTCTGGAAACACCATATATTTT. The rearrangement links TRBV29-1 to TRBJ1-3, with unresolved D. Per the germline V gene, CDR1 is SQVTM and CDR2 is ANQGSEA. This CDR3 is 13 amino acids long. V gave up 4 bases and J gave up 0 bases, with 7 bases separating them. The whole variable domain, filled in from reference TRBV29-1 and TRBJ1-3, reads SAVISQKPSRDICQRGTSLTIQCQVDSQVTMMFWYRQQPGQSLTLIATANQGSEATYESGFVIDKFPISRPNLTFSTLTVSNMSPEDSSIYLCSVVGTSGNTIYFGEGSWLTVV.

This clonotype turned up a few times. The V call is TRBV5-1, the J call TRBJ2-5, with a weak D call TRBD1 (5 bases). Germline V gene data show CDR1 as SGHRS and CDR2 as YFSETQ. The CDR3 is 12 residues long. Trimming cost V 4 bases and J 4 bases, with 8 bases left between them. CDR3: CASSDQGETQYF. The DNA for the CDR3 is TGCGCCAGCAGCGATCAGGGAGAGACCCAGTACTTC.

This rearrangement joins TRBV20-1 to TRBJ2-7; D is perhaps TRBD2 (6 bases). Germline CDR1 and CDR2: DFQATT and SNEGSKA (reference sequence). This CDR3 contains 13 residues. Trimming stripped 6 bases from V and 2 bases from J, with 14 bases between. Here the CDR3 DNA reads TGCAGTGCGGGTCGGCGGGATCCCTACGAGCAGTACTTC. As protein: CSAGRRDPYEQYF.

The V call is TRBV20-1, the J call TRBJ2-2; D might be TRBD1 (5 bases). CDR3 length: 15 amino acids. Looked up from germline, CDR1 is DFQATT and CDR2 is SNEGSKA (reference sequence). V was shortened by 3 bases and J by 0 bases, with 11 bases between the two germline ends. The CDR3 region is CSASTTGTNTGELFF. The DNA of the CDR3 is TGCAGTGCTAGTACAACAGGCACGAACACCGGGGAGCTGTTTTTT.

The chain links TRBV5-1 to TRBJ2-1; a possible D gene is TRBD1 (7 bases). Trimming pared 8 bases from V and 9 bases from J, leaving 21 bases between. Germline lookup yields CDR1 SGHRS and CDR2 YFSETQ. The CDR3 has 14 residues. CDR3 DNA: TGCGCCAGTAGGGGGCAGGGGGGCTCAAGTGAGCAGTTCTTC. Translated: CASRGQGGSSEQFF.

The CDR3: CASSLESRGNYGYTF. CDR3 nucleotide sequence: TGTGCCAGCAGCTTAGAGAGCAGGGGGAACTATGGCTACACCTTC. The chain couples TRBV7-9 to TRBJ1-2; TRBD1 agrees at 7 bases. V was pared by 1 base and J by 2 bases, with 4 bases of the junction left unmatched. The CDR3 covers 15 residues. Looked up from germline, CDR1 is SEHNR and CDR2 is FQNEAQ (reference sequence).

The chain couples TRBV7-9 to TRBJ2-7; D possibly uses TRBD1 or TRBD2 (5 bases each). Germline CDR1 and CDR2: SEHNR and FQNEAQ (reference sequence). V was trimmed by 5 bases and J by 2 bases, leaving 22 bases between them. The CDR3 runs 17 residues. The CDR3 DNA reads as TGTGCCAGCAGCGAAACTACGGGGCCAGCCCGAACCTACGAGCAGTACTTC. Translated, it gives CASSETTGPARTYEQYF.

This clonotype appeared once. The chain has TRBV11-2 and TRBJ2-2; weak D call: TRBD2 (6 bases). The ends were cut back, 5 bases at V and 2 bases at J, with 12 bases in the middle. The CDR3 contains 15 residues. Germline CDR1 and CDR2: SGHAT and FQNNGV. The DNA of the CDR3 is TGTGCCAGCAGCCAGGGACTTTTAAACACCGGGGAGCTGTTTTTT. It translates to CASSQGLLNTGELFF. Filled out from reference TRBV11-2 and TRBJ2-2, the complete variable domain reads EAGVAQSPRYKIIEKRQSVAFWCNPISGHATLYWYQQILGQGPKLLIQFQNNGVVDDSQLPKDRFSAERLKGVDSTLKIQPAKLEDSAVYLCASSQGLLNTGELFFGEGSRLTVL.

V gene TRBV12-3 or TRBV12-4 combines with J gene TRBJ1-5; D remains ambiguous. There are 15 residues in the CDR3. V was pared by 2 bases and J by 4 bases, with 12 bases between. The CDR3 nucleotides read TGTGCCAGCAGTTTATCATCAAGAGAGAATCAGCCCCAGCATTTT. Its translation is CASSLSSRENQPQHF.

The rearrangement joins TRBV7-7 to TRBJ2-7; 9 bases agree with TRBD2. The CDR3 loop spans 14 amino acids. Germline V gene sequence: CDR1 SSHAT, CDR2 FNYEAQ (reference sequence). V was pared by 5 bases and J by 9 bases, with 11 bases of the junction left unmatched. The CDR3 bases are TGTGCCAGCAGCCCTTCCAGTAGCGGGAGTCGGCAGTACTTC. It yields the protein CASSPSSSGSRQYF.

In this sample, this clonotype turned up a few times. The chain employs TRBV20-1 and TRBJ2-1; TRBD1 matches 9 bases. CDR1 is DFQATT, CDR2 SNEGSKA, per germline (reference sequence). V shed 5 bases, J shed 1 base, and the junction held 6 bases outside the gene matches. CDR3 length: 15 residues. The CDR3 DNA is TGCAGTGCTTCTACAGGGGGCGCTTCCTACAATGAGCAGTTCTTC. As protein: CSASTGGASYNEQFF.

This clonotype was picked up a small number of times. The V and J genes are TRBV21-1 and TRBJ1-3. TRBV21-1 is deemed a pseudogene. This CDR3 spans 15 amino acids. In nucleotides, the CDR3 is TGTGCCATCCAGACCTACAGGACCTCTGGAAACACCATATATTTT. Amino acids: CAIQTYRTSGNTIYF.

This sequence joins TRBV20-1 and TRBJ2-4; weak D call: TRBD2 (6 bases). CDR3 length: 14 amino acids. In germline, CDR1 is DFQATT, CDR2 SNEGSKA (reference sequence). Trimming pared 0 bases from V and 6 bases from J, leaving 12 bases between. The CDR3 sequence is CSARDLRGRNIQYF. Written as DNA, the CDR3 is TGCAGTGCTAGAGATCTCCGGGGGAGAAACATTCAGTACTTC.

The CDR3 here is CASGLGTASSYEQYF. The DNA for the CDR3 is TGCGCCAGCGGGTTGGGGACAGCGAGCTCCTACGAGCAGTACTTC. The rearrangement joins TRBV5-1 to TRBJ2-7; 7 bases fit TRBD1. This CDR3 has 15 residues. Germline-derived CDR1 and CDR2 are SGHRS and YFSETQ. The junction had 10 bases not matched to a gene; V was cut back by 7 bases and J by 0 bases.

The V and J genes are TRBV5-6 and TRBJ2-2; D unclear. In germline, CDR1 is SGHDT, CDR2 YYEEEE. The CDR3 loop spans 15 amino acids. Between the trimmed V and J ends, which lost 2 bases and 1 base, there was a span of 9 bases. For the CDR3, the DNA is TGTGCCAGCAGCTTTCTGGGTTGGAACACCGGGGAGCTGTTTTTT. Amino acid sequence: CASSFLGWNTGELFF.